This T cell receptor (beta chain) was obtained from a study of response to subunit inactivated influenza vaccine. TCRdb re-called the RT-PCR reads with MiXCR, one entry per CDR3 protein. The data hold approximately 530,000 distinct CDR3 sequences, with 10% to 15% observed a single time. Study observations and caveats: It was suggested by the authors that few new T cells are recruited by each seasonal influenza vaccination.

The table lists this clonotype with many counts. Antigen specificity is unknown. Per the germline V gene, CDR1 is SGHRS and CDR2 is YFSETQ. Trimming removed 0 bases at V and 7 bases at J, with 7 bases between. The CDR3 spans 12 residues. The sequenced sample was PBMCs from blood, obtained 40 to 50 days after vaccination. This TCR was sampled from a man aged 45 to 65 who received an inactivated influenza vaccine. The chain employs TRBV5-1 and TRBJ2-5; no firm D call. CDR3 in DNA: TGCGCCAGCAGCTTGGAAGAGAGGACCCAGTACTTC. Amino acid sequence: CASSLEERTQYF. The variable domain in full, with the rest retrieved from reference TRBV5-1 and TRBJ2-5, is KAGVTQTPRYLIKTRGQQVTLSCSPISGHRSVSWYQQTPGQGLQFLFEYFSETQRNKGNFPGRFSGRQFSNSRSEMNVSTLELGDSALYLCASSLEERTQYFGPGTRLLVL.